A single sample is the source of the 29 T cell receptor beta chains below, sequenced in a study of response to subunit inactivated influenza vaccine (dated 2018 in TCRdb). The library relied on RT-PCR. TCRdb shows the sequencer as Illumina HiSeq 2500. The public sequencing data were trimmed at Q25 with fastp and processed into clonotypes with MiXCR by TCRdb, which kept only in-frame beta chains. Every distinct CDR3 protein forms one entry, paired with its most common genes and DNA. Recorded for this sample are fewer than 800,000 distinct CDR3 sequences; approximately 14% of them occurred a single time. The ten most abundant clones make up 11% of the sample. The sample consisted of PBMCs from blood, taken about 11 days after vaccination. The receptors come from a man in his forties or fifties who received an inactivated influenza vaccine. Donor details come from another sample of the same person, matched by shared clones.

A few counts support this clonotype. The chain couples TRBV6-2 or TRBV6-3 to TRBJ2-1; maybe TRBD2 (6 bases). The V gene's germline CDR1 is MNHEY and CDR2 SVGEGT. V was clipped by 7 bases and J by 10 bases, with 17 bases between them. The CDR3 extends over 13 amino acids. The CDR3 region has the DNA TGTGCCAGCACCTCCCGACTAGGGCAGGAGCAGTTCTTC. Protein product: CASTSRLGQEQFF.

The chain recombines TRBV9 with TRBJ2-5; no firm D call. Trimming cost V 2 bases and J 5 bases, with 13 bases left between them. The CDR3 is made up of 14 amino acids. The germline gives CDR1 SGDLS, CDR2 YYNGEE. DNA of the CDR3: TGTGCCAGCAGCGTCGGCGGCGTGGGGGAGACCCAGTACTTC. As protein: CASSVGGVGETQYF. The full variable domain, its missing parts supplied by reference TRBV9 and TRBJ2-5, is DSGVTQTPKHLITATGQRVTLRCSPRSGDLSVYWYQQSLDQGLQFLIQYYNGEERAKGNILERFSAQQFPDLHSELNLSSLELGDSALYFCASSVGGVGETQYFGPGTRLLVL.

There are a few counts of this clonotype. The chain employs TRBV7-2 and TRBJ2-2; 7 bases map to TRBD1. The CDR3 has 15 amino acids. Germline values: CDR1 SGHTA, CDR2 FQGNSA. V lost 4 bases to trimming and J lost 7 bases; unmatched junction nucleotides: 9. Here the CDR3 DNA reads TGTGCCAGCAGCTCTCAGGGGGTCCGAGGCGGGGAGCTGTTTTTT. Protein product: CASSSQGVRGGELFF.

This clonotype has a count of ten or more. V usage is TRBV4-1 and J usage is TRBJ2-7; D is possibly TRBD1 (6 bases). Trimming took off 1 base at V and 1 base at J, with 14 bases between the two ends. The CDR3 contains 16 residues. In germline, CDR1 is MGHRA, CDR2 YSYEKL. CDR3 protein: CASSQVSAGASYEQYF. CDR3 DNA: TGCGCCAGCAGCCAAGTCTCGGCAGGGGCTTCCTACGAGCAGTACTTC.

This clonotype was detected only a few times. The V gene is TRBV20-1, the J gene TRBJ2-1; D not resolved. Trimming stripped 1 base from V and 7 bases from J, with 8 bases between. Per the germline V gene, CDR1 is DFQATT and CDR2 is SNEGSKA (reference sequence). The CDR3 has 12 residues. CDR3 sequence: CSARAPNNEQFF. CDR3 sequence (DNA): TGCAGTGCTAGAGCCCCCAATAATGAGCAGTTCTTC.

This clonotype was found many times. The chain employs TRBV7-9 and TRBJ1-4; D may be TRBD1 (6 bases). CDR1 is SEHNR, CDR2 FQNEAQ, per germline (reference sequence). CDR3 length equals 15 residues. The V and J ends lost 1 base and 7 bases respectively, with 13 bases between them. The CDR3 loop reads CASSLGGTGIEKLFF. DNA for the CDR3: TGTGCCAGCAGCTTAGGGGGTACAGGGATTGAAAAACTGTTTTTT.

The V and J genes are TRBV28 and TRBJ2-7; possibly TRBD2 for D (6 bases). In germline, CDR1 is MDHEN, CDR2 SYDVKM. CDR3 length equals 15 residues. With 4 bases removed from V and 3 bases from J, the gap between germline ends came to 16 bases. In DNA, the CDR3 is TGTGCCAGCAGTTCCCCTTCAGGAGGGATCTACGAGCAGTACTTC. It codes for CASSSPSGGIYEQYF.

The chain employs TRBV6-1 and TRBJ2-7; 7 positions match TRBD2. The CDR3 is 14 residues long. The ends lost 7 bases at V and 3 bases at J; junction bases unmatched: 9. Germline lookup yields CDR1 MNHNS and CDR2 SASEGT. As DNA, the CDR3 is TGTGCCAGCAAGGATCCGGGGGGACGCTACGAGCAGTACTTC. Amino acid sequence: CASKDPGGRYEQYF.

This clonotype was counted many times. The chain recombines TRBV27 with TRBJ2-7; D not resolved. The CDR3 has 14 amino acids. The germline V and J ends were trimmed by 6 bases and 6 bases, with 18 bases remaining between them. The germline CDR1 and CDR2 sequences are MNHEY and SMNVEV (reference sequence). CDR3 protein: CASSFSTAGAEQYF. The CDR3 DNA reads as TGTGCCAGCAGCTTCTCAACAGCCGGAGCCGAGCAGTACTTC.

This chain uses TRBV29-1 with TRBJ2-1; D perhaps matches TRBD1 (6 bases). Germline V gene lookup returns CDR1 SQVTM and CDR2 ANQGSEA. The CDR3 consists of 14 residues. CDR3 DNA: TGCAGTTTCTCCCGAGGGGGACCCTACAATGAGCAGTTCTTC. It translates to CSFSRGGPYNEQFF.

V and J are TRBV7-9 and TRBJ1-2, with 8 positions matching TRBD1. This CDR3 spans 15 amino acids. From germline, CDR1 is SEHNR and CDR2 FQNEAQ (reference sequence). V gave up 5 bases and J gave up 1 base; unmatched junction bases: 6. This CDR3 is CASSPGGEGNYGYTF. CDR3 DNA sequence: TGTGCCAGCAGCCCAGGGGGCGAGGGTAACTATGGCTACACCTTC. Full variable domain (rest looked up from reference TRBV7-9 and TRBJ1-2): DTGVSQNPRHKITKRGQNVTFRCDPISEHNRLYWYRQTLGQGPEFLTYFQNEAQLEKSRLLSDRFSAERPKGSFSTLEIQRTEQGDSAMYLCASSPGGEGNYGYTFGSGTRLTVV.

The chain has TRBV20-1 and TRBJ2-3, with 7 bases matching TRBD1. Germline trimming cut 6 bases from V and 3 bases from J; bases unmatched to any gene: 9. CDR1 and CDR2 (germline): DFQATT, SNEGSKA (reference sequence). This CDR3 contains 14 residues. The CDR3 coding sequence is TGCAGTGCGACCGACAGGGCATGGACAGATACGCAGTATTTT. This sequence encodes CSATDRAWTDTQYF.

The chain recombines TRBV20-1 with TRBJ2-2; no clear D. Germline CDR1 is DFQATT and CDR2 is SNEGSKA (reference sequence). V lost 3 bases and J 2 bases, leaving 10 bases between the germline ends. The CDR3 runs to 14 residues. The CDR3 DNA reads as TGCAGTGCTAGGGTGTTGAAAAACACCGGGGAGCTGTTTTTT. Its translation: CSARVLKNTGELFF.

This clonotype was detected a few times. This chain joins TRBV5-6 and TRBJ2-7, with D uncertain. The CDR3 spans 12 residues. Germline CDR1 and CDR2: SGHDT and YYEEEE. The V end lost 4 bases, the J end lost 3 bases, and 8 bases lay between the germline ends. The CDR3 DNA sequence: TGTGCCAGCAGCCTCGCATACTACGAGCAGTACTTC. Translation gives CASSLAYYEQYF.

The chain carries TRBV29-1 and TRBJ1-5; 8 nucleotides align to TRBD1. Per the germline V gene, CDR1 is SQVTM and CDR2 is ANQGSEA. V dropped 6 bases and J dropped 7; count of bases not matched to a gene: 8. CDR3 length: 13 amino acids. CDR3 sequence reads: CSVGDDRGQPQHF. DNA of the CDR3: TGCAGCGTAGGGGATGACAGGGGACAGCCCCAGCATTTT.

In its sample, this clonotype was seen many times. The V call is TRBV29-1, the J call TRBJ2-7; perhaps TRBD1 as D (6 bases). Trimming shortened V by 5 bases and J by 3 bases, and 11 bases separated the two germline ends. Germline V gene sequence: CDR1 SQVTM, CDR2 ANQGSEA. The CDR3 is 12 amino acids. In DNA, the CDR3 is TGCAGCGTTAAACAGGGAGACTACGAGCAGTACTTC. Translating it yields CSVKQGDYEQYF.

The chain employs TRBV5-1 and TRBJ2-2; D gene uncertain. The CDR3 has 17 amino acids. V was shortened by 0 bases and J by 0 bases, with 12 bases between the two germline ends. The germline V gene encodes CDR1 SGHRS and CDR2 YFSETQ. The CDR3 coding sequence is TGCGCCAGCAGCTTGGCCTCTTCATGGCCGAACACCGGGGAGCTGTTTTTT. This codes for CASSLASSWPNTGELFF.

This chain uses TRBV20-1 with TRBJ1-6; D perhaps matches TRBD1 (6 bases). CDR3 length: 13 residues. V dropped 1 base and J dropped 6 bases, with 7 bases sitting between them. The germline V gene has CDR1 DFQATT and CDR2 SNEGSKA (reference sequence). Here the CDR3 DNA reads TGCAGTGCTAGAGGGACAGCTAATTCACCCCTCCACTTT. It specifies CSARGTANSPLHF.

This clonotype was seen many times. The V and J genes are TRBV4-3 and TRBJ2-1; 12 bases fit TRBD2. V lost 3 bases and J lost 8; bases outside the gene matches: 5. The CDR3 runs 15 residues. Germline V lookup: CDR1 LGHNA, CDR2 YSLEER. The CDR3 loop reads CASSQTSGRADEQFF. In nucleotides, the CDR3 is TGCGCCAGCAGCCAGACTAGCGGGAGAGCGGATGAGCAGTTCTTC.

The rearrangement uses TRBV30 and TRBJ1-1, with D possibly TRBD1 on 6 matching bases. V shed 0 bases and J shed 0 bases, with 8 bases lying between them. Germline CDR1 is GTSNPN and CDR2 is SVGIG (reference sequence). The CDR3 is 14 amino acids. The CDR3 protein is CAWSVGTLNTEAFF. The CDR3 DNA is TGTGCCTGGAGTGTGGGGACATTGAACACTGAAGCTTTCTTT.

This clonotype was counted only a few times. The chain couples TRBV7-2 to TRBJ2-7, with a possible D match to TRBD2 (5 bases). This CDR3 is 13 amino acids long. The germline V and J ends were trimmed by 5 bases and 3 bases, with 11 bases remaining between them. Germline V gene lookup returns CDR1 SGHTA and CDR2 FQGNSA. The CDR3 sequence is CASSVVASYEQYF. Written as DNA, the CDR3 is TGTGCCAGCAGCGTAGTAGCGAGCTACGAGCAGTACTTC. The full variable domain, in which reference TRBV7-2 and TRBJ2-7 provide the parts outside the CDR3, is GAGVSQSPSNKVTEKGKDVELRCDPISGHTALYWYRQSLGQGLEFLIYFQGNSAPDKSGLPSDRFSAERTGGSVSTLTIQRTQQEDSAVYLCASSVVASYEQYFGPGTRLTVT.

This clonotype has just a few counts. V usage is TRBV11-2 and J usage is TRBJ2-5; 9 nucleotides match TRBD1. Germline CDR1 and CDR2: SGHAT and FQNNGV. The trim removed 5 bases at V and 5 bases at J, leaving 12 bases unmatched. The CDR3 extends over 16 amino acids. CDR3 protein: CASSRSGTGNLETQYF. The CDR3 nucleotides read TGTGCCAGCAGCCGATCCGGGACAGGGAATTTGGAGACCCAGTACTTC.

This clonotype has only a few counts. V and J are TRBV2 and TRBJ1-1; D call uncertain. The CDR3 loop spans 15 amino acids. From germline, CDR1 is SNHLY and CDR2 FYNNEI. The germline V and J ends were trimmed by 3 bases and 10 bases, with 21 bases remaining between them. The CDR3 nucleotides are TGTGCCAGCAGTGACGTATCAGACCGCGGTGGCAGAGCTTTCTTT. Its protein is CASSDVSDRGGRAFF.

This clonotype was observed a handful of times. This chain uses TRBV7-9 with TRBJ2-7; D might be TRBD2 (6 bases). The CDR3 length is 13 residues. The germline V gene encodes CDR1 SEHNR and CDR2 FQNEAQ (reference sequence). V lost 6 bases and J 4 bases, leaving 13 bases between the germline ends. The CDR3 sequence: CASSGGISYEQYF. In DNA form, the CDR3 reads TGTGCCAGCAGTGGGGGGATCAGTTACGAGCAGTACTTC. Filled out from reference TRBV7-9 and TRBJ2-7, the complete variable domain reads DTGVSQNPRHKITKRGQNVTFRCDPISEHNRLYWYRQTLGQGPEFLTYFQNEAQLEKSRLLSDRFSAERPKGSFSTLEIQRTEQGDSAMYLCASSGGISYEQYFGPGTRLTVT.

The V and J genes are TRBV5-1 and TRBJ2-1, with TRBD1 matching over 7 bases. CDR3 size: 16 residues. Germline V gives CDR1 SGHRS, CDR2 YFSETQ. V lost 0 bases and J lost 0; bases outside the gene matches: 3. The CDR3 nucleotides read TGCGCCAGCAGCTTGGACGGGACAGTCTCCTACAATGAGCAGTTCTTC. Its translation: CASSLDGTVSYNEQFF.

The J gene is TRBJ2-2, the V gene TRBV6-2 or TRBV6-3; D is uncertain. Germline assignment: CDR1 MNHEY and CDR2 SVGEGT. V lost 5 bases to trimming and J lost 6 bases, with 13 bases between them. CDR3 length equals 14 residues. CDR3: CASSNSQWSGELFF. The CDR3 DNA is TGTGCCAGCAGTAATAGCCAATGGTCCGGGGAGCTGTTTTTT.

This clonotype appeared a few times. The J gene is TRBJ1-4, the V gene TRBV2; TRBD1 matches 9 bases. This CDR3 contains 14 residues. Trimming took 6 bases from V and 7 from J; bases not matched to a gene: 6. The V gene's germline CDR1 is SNHLY and CDR2 FYNNEI. The CDR3, as DNA: TGTGCCAGCAGGATCGGGACAGGGAGTGAAAAACTGTTTTTT. Its protein product is CASRIGTGSEKLFF.

The genes are TRBV15 and TRBJ2-7, with a tentative D call TRBD2 (6 bases). CDR1 and CDR2 from the germline V gene are LNHNV and YYDKDF (reference sequence). The CDR3 length is 16 residues. Trimming took 0 bases from V and 2 from J, leaving 14 bases between them. CDR3 region: CATSRDKGGTPYEQYF. As DNA, the CDR3 is TGTGCCACCAGCAGAGATAAAGGCGGGACGCCCTACGAGCAGTACTTC.

The sample holds a few counts of this clonotype. The V gene is TRBV6-1, the J gene TRBJ2-5; D possibly uses TRBD1 or TRBD2 (5 bases each). Trimming removed 6 bases from V and 5 bases from J, with 13 bases in between. The CDR3 consists of 13 residues. Germline values: CDR1 MNHNS, CDR2 SASEGT. CDR3 sequence (DNA): TGTGCCAGCAGACGAGGGGCGTGGGAGACCCAGTACTTC. It encodes CASRRGAWETQYF.